A single sample gave rise to the 23 T cell receptor beta chains below, sequenced in a study of cytomegalovirus exposure and HLA in healthy donors (dated by TCRdb to about 2017). The library was prepared using the immunoSEQ multiplex PCR assay. TCRdb retrieved this table from immuneACCESS and kept in-frame rearrangements only. Not all clones are present; in checked studies, unresolved V genes account for under half, and no reason is known for the remainder. This sample is represented by about 120,000 clones; 85% to 90% of them were singletons. The ten most abundant clones make up roughly 1.9% of the sample. The sequencing input was PBMCs. These TCRs come from a woman younger than 45 in good health and CMV-seronegative.

This clone ranks as medium-sized. The V gene is TRBV2, the J gene TRBJ1-1, with TRBD1 as a possible D gene (5 bases). This CDR3 is built from 14 residues. The germline V and J ends were trimmed by 9 bases and 3 bases, with 17 bases remaining between them. Germline V gene lookup returns CDR1 SNHLY and CDR2 FYNNEI. The CDR3 reads CASTRQIGDTEAFF. CDR3 in DNA: TGTGCCAGTACTCGACAGATTGGAGACACTGAAGCTTTCTTT.

V usage is TRBV5-6 and J usage is TRBJ1-2; D may be TRBD1 (6 bases). CDR3 length: 14 amino acids. Trimming pared 1 base from V and 3 bases from J, leaving 10 bases between. Germline V gives CDR1 SGHDT, CDR2 YYEEEE. In DNA form, the CDR3 reads TGTGCCAGCAGCTTGACAGGACAGTACTATGGCTACACCTTC. Translation: CASSLTGQYYGYTF.

The V gene is TRBV19, the J gene TRBJ2-7, with 8 bases that match TRBD2. The CDR3 runs 15 residues. CDR1 and CDR2 from the germline V gene are LNHDA and SQIVND (reference sequence). The junction had 8 bases not matched to a gene; V was cut back by 7 bases and J by 0 bases. The CDR3 region has the DNA TGTGCCAGTAATGGCGGGGGGCCGAGCTCCTACGAGCAGTACTTC. It encodes CASNGGGPSSYEQYF.

This chain uses TRBV19 with TRBJ1-5, with D perhaps matching TRBD1 (6 bases). This CDR3 region has 16 residues. The V gene lost 2 bases and the J gene lost 2 bases, with 13 bases spanning the gap. Germline CDR1 reads LNHDA; CDR2 reads SQIVND (reference sequence). The CDR3 DNA is TGTGCCAGTAGTATACTGGGGGGGGGCGGCAATCAGCCCCAGCATTTT. Protein product: CASSILGGGGNQPQHF. The full variable domain, completed using reference TRBV19 and TRBJ1-5, is DGGITQSPKYLFRKEGQNVTLSCEQNLNHDAMYWYRQDPGQGLRLIYYSQIVNDFQKGDIAEGYSVSREKKESFPLTVTSAQKNPTAFYLCASSILGGGGNQPQHFGDGTRLSIL.

The chain is built from TRBV6-1 and TRBJ2-2; D is possibly TRBD1 (5 bases). The CDR3 has 13 residues. From germline, CDR1 is MNHNS and CDR2 SASEGT. V was clipped by 6 bases and J by 6 bases, with 11 bases between them. In nucleotides, the CDR3 is TGTGCCAGCAGGGCAACAGGAGCCGGGGAGCTGTTTTTT. Encoded protein: CASRATGAGELFF.

The rearrangement links TRBV13 to TRBJ2-1; 15 positions match TRBD2. V shed 2 bases, J shed 0 bases, and the junction held 11 bases outside the gene matches. The CDR3 loop spans 21 amino acids. Germline V CDR1 and CDR2: PRHDT, FYEKMQ (reference sequence). The CDR3 loop reads CASSLIPGTSGGSRSYNEQFF. In DNA form, the CDR3 reads TGTGCCAGCAGCTTAATCCCCGGGACTAGCGGGGGGTCCCGCTCCTACAATGAGCAGTTCTTC.

The J gene is TRBJ1-1, the V gene TRBV5-1; perhaps TRBD1 as D (5 bases). Germline V lookup: CDR1 SGHRS, CDR2 YFSETQ. Deletions cut 3 bases from V and 5 bases from J, with 14 bases between. The CDR3 contains 14 residues. CDR3 coding DNA: TGCGCCAGCAGCTCGACAGTCGGAGGGACTGAAGCTTTCTTT. Encoded protein: CASSSTVGGTEAFF.

V and J are TRBV6-5 and TRBJ1-4; 8 bases line up with TRBD1. This CDR3 spans 15 amino acids. The J segment lost 12 bases and the V segment lost 2 bases, leaving 11 bases of the junction unmatched. CDR1 MNHEY and CDR2 SVGAGI come from the germline V gene. The CDR3 sequence: CASSYDPGQAVELFF. DNA for the CDR3: TGTGCCAGCAGTTACGACCCGGGACAGGCGGTGGAACTGTTTTTT.

V usage is TRBV7-2 and J usage is TRBJ1-3; possible D gene TRBD1, 6 bases. Germline loops: CDR1 SGHTA, CDR2 FQGNSA. With 3 bases removed from V and 4 bases from J, the gap between germline ends came to 13 bases. The CDR3 covers 15 residues. CDR3 in amino acids: CASSLGGAPGNTIYF. Here the CDR3 DNA reads TGTGCCAGCAGCTTGGGGGGGGCACCAGGAAACACCATATATTTT.

The V call is TRBV11-2, the J call TRBJ2-2, with D tentatively TRBD2 (5 bases). Trimming stripped 5 bases from V and 5 bases from J, with 12 bases between. Germline values: CDR1 SGHAT, CDR2 FQNNGV. CDR3 length: 14 residues. The chain's CDR3 is CASSPRTPTGELFF. DNA of the CDR3: TGTGCCAGCAGCCCACGGACTCCGACCGGGGAGCTGTTTTTT.

This clone showed up just a few times. The chain links TRBV10-3 to TRBJ1-2, with D unclear. The V and J ends lost 6 bases and 4 bases respectively, with 12 bases between them. CDR3 length equals 13 residues. Germline V gene data show CDR1 as ENHRY and CDR2 as SYGVKD. This CDR3 reads CAIRVEDFYGYTF. DNA for the CDR3: TGTGCCATCAGGGTAGAAGACTTCTATGGCTACACCTTC.

This clone has only one observation. V gene TRBV7-2 combines with J gene TRBJ2-1, with 8 bases matching TRBD2. This CDR3 spans 15 amino acids. With 1 base clipped from V and 7 bases from J, the junction kept 6 bases outside the gene matches. Germline V gene sequence: CDR1 SGHTA, CDR2 FQGNSA. The CDR3 reads CASSLVGTSPNEQFF. CDR3 in DNA: TGTGCCAGCAGCTTAGTCGGGACTAGTCCTAATGAGCAGTTCTTC.

The rearrangement uses TRBV7-2 and TRBJ2-6; D might be TRBD1 (6 bases). The V end was cut by 4 bases, the J end by 4 bases, with 14 bases between. The CDR3 covers 16 residues. Germline-derived CDR1 and CDR2 are SGHTA and FQGNSA. DNA of the CDR3: TGTGCCAGCAGCTCCGCTCCAGGGGTCGGGGCCAACGTCCTGACTTTC. This codes for CASSSAPGVGANVLTF.

The CDR3 loop is CASQAGGAGDYGYTF. CDR3 coding DNA: TGTGCCAGCCAGGCAGGGGGCGCAGGGGACTATGGCTACACCTTC. The rearrangement links TRBV19 to TRBJ1-2; TRBD1 agrees at 8 bases. Germline V gives CDR1 LNHDA, CDR2 SQIVND (reference sequence). There are 15 residues in the CDR3. V trimming: 9 bases; J trimming: 3 bases; junction bases outside the gene matches: 12.

This clone was recorded only once. The V gene is TRBV25-1, the J gene TRBJ1-1, with D unclear. The V gene's germline CDR1 is MGHDK and CDR2 SYGVNS. Between the trimmed V and J ends, which lost 5 bases and 2 bases, there was a span of 12 bases. The CDR3 is made up of 14 amino acids. The CDR3 spells CASSPGWSNTEAFF. For the CDR3, the DNA is TGTGCCAGCAGTCCGGGATGGTCAAACACTGAAGCTTTCTTT.

The V call is TRBV6-1, the J call TRBJ2-7, with 12 bases fitting TRBD2. Germline values: CDR1 MNHNS, CDR2 SASEGT. Trimming removed 7 bases from V and 2 bases from J; junction bases left unmatched: 3. The CDR3 sequence is 14 residues long. CDR3 in DNA: TGTGCCAGCAAGACTAGCGGGGGCCCCTACGAGCAGTACTTC. Protein: CASKTSGGPYEQYF.

The chain combines TRBV5-1 with TRBJ2-5; D possibly corresponds to TRBD2 (6 bases). V gave up 4 bases and J gave up 5 bases, with 15 bases separating them. The CDR3 has 14 residues. The germline V gene has CDR1 SGHRS and CDR2 YFSETQ. In DNA form, the CDR3 reads TGCGCCAGCAGCCCATGGAGGGAGAGGGAGACCCAGTACTTC. This gives the protein CASSPWRERETQYF. Filled out from reference TRBV5-1 and TRBJ2-5, the complete variable domain reads KAGVTQTPRYLIKTRGQQVTLSCSPISGHRSVSWYQQTPGQGLQFLFEYFSETQRNKGNFPGRFSGRQFSNSRSEMNVSTLELGDSALYLCASSPWRERETQYFGPGTRLLVL.

The chain uses TRBV7-2 and TRBJ2-7, with D possibly matching TRBD1 (5 bases). Trimming pared 4 bases from V and 2 bases from J, leaving 24 bases between. Germline-derived CDR1 and CDR2 are SGHTA and FQGNSA. This CDR3 region has 18 residues. The CDR3 protein is CASSYPMFATAGTYEQYF. DNA for the CDR3: TGTGCCAGCAGCTACCCCATGTTTGCGACTGCAGGGACCTACGAGCAGTACTTC.

The chain couples TRBV27 to TRBJ1-5, with 8 nucleotides matching TRBD1. CDR1 and CDR2 (germline): MNHEY, SMNVEV (reference sequence). Losses at the gene ends were 6 bases for V and 2 bases for J; bases not matched to a gene: 6. The CDR3 covers 15 residues. The CDR3 DNA is TGTGCCAGCAGACTTCAGGGGGCGGGCAATCAGCCCCAGCATTTT. This translates into CASRLQGAGNQPQHF.

The chain links TRBV10-1 to TRBJ2-5; maybe TRBD2 (5 bases). This CDR3 is built from 13 residues. Trimming shortened V by 3 bases and J by 5 bases, and 10 bases separated the two germline ends. CDR1 WNHNN and CDR2 SYGVQD come from the germline V gene (reference sequence). DNA of the CDR3: TGCGCCAGCAGTGAAGGTCCGGGGGAGACCCAGTACTTC. Translating gives CASSEGPGETQYF.

The chain uses TRBV5-8 and TRBJ2-3; a weak D match, TRBD1 (5 bases). The CDR3 covers 14 residues. Germline values: CDR1 SGHTS, CDR2 YDEGEE. Deletions cut 4 bases from V and 4 bases from J, with 13 bases between. The CDR3 DNA sequence: TGTGCCAGCAGCCTGGCCCAGGGCCCAGATACGCAGTATTTT. Encoded protein: CASSLAQGPDTQYF. Full variable domain (outside the CDR3, taken from reference TRBV5-8 and TRBJ2-3): EAGVTQSPTHLIKTRGQQATLRCSPISGHTSVYWYQQALGLGLQFLLWYDEGEERNRGNFPPRFSGRQFPNYSSELNVNALELEDSALYLCASSLAQGPDTQYFGPGTRLTVL.

This clone was seen a few times. This chain's CDR3 is CASSWGGTSYEQYF. CDR3 nucleotides: TGTGCCAGCAGCTGGGGAGGGACTTCCTACGAGCAGTACTTC. J is TRBJ2-7 and V is TRBV11-3, with 7 bases lining up with TRBD2. The V and J ends lost 4 bases and 1 base, in that order; junction bases with no gene match: 4. There are 14 residues in the CDR3. The germline CDR1 and CDR2 sequences are SGHNT and YENEEA.

This chain joins TRBV4-2 and TRBJ2-5; possible D gene TRBD2, 6 bases. The CDR3 runs to 14 residues. V lost 6 bases and J lost 5, with 16 bases in between. Germline V gives CDR1 LGHNA, CDR2 YNFKEQ. CDR3 nucleotides: TGTGCCAGCAGGCCGGGCGGGGTACAGGAGACCCAGTACTTC. Protein: CASRPGGVQETQYF.